The source of this T cell receptor (beta chain) is a study of breast tumors, draining lymph nodes, adjacent tissues. The V end was cut by 6 bases, the J end by 0 bases, with 18 bases between. The CDR3 totals 17 residues. CDR1 and CDR2 from the germline V gene are MNHNY and SVGAGI (reference sequence). TCRdb itself ran the multiplex PCR reads through MiXCR, one entry per CDR3 protein. The top ten hold around 21% of the sample, which has 15,000 to 20,000 distinct CDR3 sequences, 55% to 75% seen once. This clonotype is medium-sized in the sample. Its antigen is not identified. General study findings and limits: Tumor repertoires ranked between lymph nodes and nontumor tissue in diversity, with V and J gene preferences.

J is TRBJ1-3 and V is TRBV6-6; TRBD1 might be the D (5 bases). The receptor comes from a female donor with breast cancer. Some clones in this sample may be carry-over from other donors' samples. The specimen sequenced was tumor-adjacent breast tissue. CDR3 amino acids: CASRENRDALSGNTIYF. The DNA for the CDR3 is TGTGCCAGCAGAGAAAACCGGGACGCCCTCTCTGGAAACACCATATATTTT.